One sample yielded the 28 T cell receptor beta chains listed below, sequenced in a study of Graves' ophthalmopathy and Graves' hyperthyroidism. Transcripts of RNA were the source for amplifying TCR beta CDR3 regions. HTBI-primed first-round RT-PCR preceded second-round multiplex PCR. TCRdb itself ran the multiplex PCR reads through MiXCR, one entry per CDR3 protein. The sample yields hundreds of thousands of distinct CDR3 sequences, approximately 15% seen once. The sample taken for sequencing was blood. Receptors originate from a woman in her twenties or thirties with Graves' ophthalmopathy.

About this clonotype: Since a much larger clone is just one base distant, this may be a read error. The chain recombines TRBV4-2 with TRBJ1-1; D unresolved. Germline assignment: CDR1 LGHNA and CDR2 YNFKEQ. Between the trimmed V and J ends, which lost 0 bases and 11 bases, there was a span of 16 bases. The CDR3 sequence is 14 residues long. Written as DNA, the CDR3 is TGTGCCAGCAGCCAAGATTTCCCGACCATTCATGCTTTCTTT. Its protein is CASSQDFPTIHAFF.

This clonotype was observed a handful of times. The CDR3 here is CASSSGDPYNEQFF. In nucleotides, the CDR3 is TGTGCCAGCAGCTCTGGGGACCCTTACAATGAGCAGTTCTTC. The chain uses TRBV11-3 and TRBJ2-1; D may be TRBD1 or TRBD2 (5 bases each). This CDR3 has 14 amino acids. Trimming took off 4 bases at V and 4 bases at J, with 11 bases between the two ends. Germline CDR1 SGHNT, CDR2 YENEEA. Looking up the rest from reference TRBV11-3 and TRBJ2-1 gives the full variable domain: EAGVVQSPRYKIIEKKQPVAFWCNPISGHNTLYWYLQNLGQGPELLIRYENEEAVDDSQLPKDRFSAERLKGVDSTLKIQPAELGDSAVYLCASSSGDPYNEQFFGPGTRLTVL.

This chain links TRBV3-1 with TRBJ2-6, with unresolved D. This CDR3 contains 15 residues. V lost 2 bases to trimming and J lost 0 bases, with 5 bases between them. The germline gives CDR1 LGHDT, CDR2 YNNKEL (reference sequence). The CDR3 DNA reads TGTGCCAGCAGCCAACAGAGCTCTGGGGCCAACGTCCTGACTTTC. This translates into CASSQQSSGANVLTF. Full variable domain (remainder filled in from reference TRBV3-1 and TRBJ2-6): DTAVSQTPKYLVTQMGNDKSIKCEQNLGHDTMYWYKQDSKKFLKIMFSYNNKELIINETVPNRFSPKSPDKAHLNLHINSLELGDSAVYFCASSQQSSGANVLTFGAGSRLTVL.

This clonotype was recorded many times. The chain carries TRBV7-9 and TRBJ2-7; D not resolved. This CDR3 has 12 residues. Germline V gene lookup returns CDR1 SEHNR and CDR2 FQNEAQ (reference sequence). The V and J ends lost 3 bases and 5 bases respectively, with 8 bases between them. In DNA form, the CDR3 reads TGTGCCAGCAGCTTCGGTGGCCACGAGCAGTACTTC. Encoded protein: CASSFGGHEQYF.

This clonotype was detected a few times. The chain carries TRBV5-4 and TRBJ2-7; TRBD1 matches 7 bases. The V gene's germline CDR1 is SGHNT and CDR2 YYREEE (reference sequence). After removal of 4 bases from V and 4 bases from J, the junction contained 8 bases not matched to a gene. The CDR3 runs to 14 residues. The CDR3 nucleotides read TGTGCCAGCAGCAATTACCAGGGGGTTTACGAGCAGTACTTC. As protein: CASSNYQGVYEQYF. Full variable domain (rest looked up from reference TRBV5-4 and TRBJ2-7): ETGVTQSPTHLIKTRGQQVTLRCSSQSGHNTVSWYQQALGQGPQFIFQYYREEENGRGNFPPRFSGLQFPNYSSELNVNALELDDSALYLCASSNYQGVYEQYFGPGTRLTVT.

This clonotype showed up just a few times. The CDR3 sequence: CSASGIRDTGELFF. The CDR3 region has the DNA TGCAGTGCTAGCGGGATCAGGGACACCGGGGAGCTGTTTTTT. This chain connects TRBV20-1 to TRBJ2-2; D tentatively fits TRBD1 or TRBD2 (5 bases each). Germline CDR1 DFQATT, CDR2 SNEGSKA (reference sequence). The CDR3 spans 14 residues. Deletions cut 3 bases from V and 3 bases from J, with 11 bases between.

Ten or more counts support this clonotype. The chain joins TRBV6-1 to TRBJ1-1, with a possible D match to TRBD1 (6 bases). Trimming shortened V by 8 bases and J by 0 bases, and 13 bases separated the two germline ends. Germline values: CDR1 MNHNS, CDR2 SASEGT. The length of the CDR3 is 14 residues. CDR3 amino acids: CASERGGLNTEAFF. The DNA of the CDR3 is TGTGCCAGCGAAAGGGGGGGTTTGAACACTGAAGCTTTCTTT.

This clonotype appeared many times. The V and J genes are TRBV13 and TRBJ1-2; D possibly corresponds to TRBD1 (5 bases). V shed 4 bases and J shed 6 bases, with 15 bases lying between them. CDR1 PRHDT and CDR2 FYEKMQ come from the germline V gene (reference sequence). This CDR3 spans 14 amino acids. CDR3 sequence: CASSSWTAGHGYTF. The CDR3 DNA reads TGTGCCAGCAGCTCCTGGACTGCGGGGCATGGCTACACCTTC.

This rearrangement joins TRBV11-2 to TRBJ2-2; D is perhaps TRBD1 (6 bases). The CDR3 loop spans 16 amino acids. V was cut by 5 bases and J by 0 bases, with 13 bases left in between. Germline V gene sequence: CDR1 SGHAT, CDR2 FQNNGV. CDR3 sequence reads: CASSPSGHTNTGELFF. CDR3 sequence (DNA): TGTGCCAGCAGCCCCTCGGGACATACGAACACCGGGGAGCTGTTTTTT.

Points on this clonotype: Just one base apart from a much larger clone, this may be a read error. The genes are TRBV7-6 and TRBJ2-7; no clear D gene. Germline loops: CDR1 SGHVS, CDR2 FNYEAQ. CDR3 length: 13 amino acids. The V and J ends lost 5 bases and 5 bases respectively, with 13 bases between them. The CDR3 loop reads CASSLADGDEQYF. DNA of the CDR3: TGTGCCAGCAGCCTCGCGGATGGGGACGAGCAGTACTTC. The full variable domain, in which reference TRBV7-6 and TRBJ2-7 provide the parts outside the CDR3, is GAGVSQSPRYKVTKRGQDVALRCDPISGHVSLYWYRQALGQGPEFLTYFNYEAQQDKSGLPNDRFSAERPEGSISTLTIQRTEQRDSAMYRCASSLADGDEQYFGPGTRLTVT.

This clonotype was observed at least ten times. J is TRBJ2-2 and V is TRBV12-3 or TRBV12-4; unclear D gene. Trimming removed 0 bases at V and 8 bases at J, with 7 bases between. The CDR3 spans 13 residues. The CDR3 sequence is CASSLAYGGELFF. In DNA, the CDR3 is TGTGCCAGCAGTTTAGCGTATGGGGGGGAGCTGTTTTTT.

This clonotype was observed many times. This chain uses TRBV5-1 with TRBJ2-7; no clear D gene. CDR1 and CDR2 from the germline V gene are SGHRS and YFSETQ. The CDR3 sequence is 14 residues long. V lost 0 bases to trimming and J lost 5 bases, with 12 bases between them. CDR3 in amino acids: CASSLVGPSHEQYF. CDR3 in DNA: TGCGCCAGCAGCTTGGTCGGACCTTCCCACGAGCAGTACTTC.

Many counts were recorded for this clonotype. This chain links TRBV2 with TRBJ2-5, with D perhaps TRBD2 (5 bases). The CDR3 consists of 12 residues. CDR1 and CDR2 from the germline V gene are SNHLY and FYNNEI. V lost 8 bases, J lost 3 bases, and 10 bases lay in between. This chain's CDR3 is CASLAREETQYF. The CDR3 DNA is TGTGCCAGCCTAGCCCGAGAAGAGACCCAGTACTTC.

The rearrangement joins TRBV7-2 to TRBJ1-6; D call uncertain. The CDR3 sequence is 14 residues long. Germline CDR1 SGHTA, CDR2 FQGNSA. V lost 2 bases, J lost 3 bases, and 5 bases lay in between. The CDR3 coding sequence is TGTGCCAGCAGCTTATGGATCTATAATTCACCCCTCCACTTT. Translated, it gives CASSLWIYNSPLHF.

V is TRBV6-1 and J is TRBJ1-2; TRBD1 aligns across 8 bases. This CDR3 has 13 amino acids. Unmatched junction bases numbered 7, after V lost 10 bases and J lost 3 bases. Germline V gene data show CDR1 as MNHNS and CDR2 as SASEGT. CDR3 bases: TGTGCCACCGTCCCGGGACAGGACTATGGCTACACCTTC. This translates into CATVPGQDYGYTF.

This clonotype was seen repeatedly, ten times or more. This chain joins TRBV6-1 and TRBJ1-2; D gene unclear. The CDR3 has 14 amino acids. Trimming cost V 0 bases and J 3 bases, with 8 bases left between them. CDR1 and CDR2 (germline): MNHNS, SASEGT. The CDR3 coding sequence is TGTGCCAGCAGTGAAGCGACGGTATACTATGGCTACACCTTC. It yields the protein CASSEATVYYGYTF.

This clonotype came up many times. This chain joins TRBV9 and TRBJ2-2; 9 bases agree with TRBD2. CDR1 and CDR2 (germline): SGDLS, YYNGEE. V was clipped by 3 bases and J by 1 base; unmatched bases: 4. The length of the CDR3 is 16 residues. For the CDR3, the DNA is TGTGCCAGCAGCGAGGGAGCGGGGGGGAACACCGGGGAGCTGTTTTTT. Translation gives CASSEGAGGNTGELFF. The entire variable domain, with the rest obtained from reference TRBV9 and TRBJ2-2, is as follows: DSGVTQTPKHLITATGQRVTLRCSPRSGDLSVYWYQQSLDQGLQFLIQYYNGEERAKGNILERFSAQQFPDLHSELNLSSLELGDSALYFCASSEGAGGNTGELFFGEGSRLTVL.

This clonotype was seen many times. This chain joins TRBV10-2 and TRBJ2-5; D is unresolved. CDR1 and CDR2 from the germline V gene are WSHSY and SAAADI. The CDR3 has 14 amino acids. V was shortened by 2 bases and J by 1 base, with 8 bases between the two germline ends. Here the CDR3 reads CASSEVRVQETQYF. The CDR3 coding sequence is TGCGCCAGCAGTGAGGTCCGGGTCCAAGAGACCCAGTACTTC.

This clonotype occurred many times. J is TRBJ1-5 and V is TRBV2, with a tentative D call TRBD1 (6 bases). Germline V lookup: CDR1 SNHLY, CDR2 FYNNEI. The CDR3 is made up of 14 amino acids. The ends were cut back, 5 bases at V and 5 bases at J, with 13 bases in the middle. CDR3 sequence (DNA): TGTGCCAGCAGTTTACAGGGTTTCCATCAGCCCCAGCATTTT. Translating it yields CASSLQGFHQPQHF. Full variable domain (remainder filled in from reference TRBV2 and TRBJ1-5): EPEVTQTPSHQVTQMGQEVILRCVPISNHLYFYWYRQILGQKVEFLVSFYNNEISEKSEIFDDQFSVERPDGSNFTLKIRSTKLEDSAMYFCASSLQGFHQPQHFGDGTRLSIL.

There are a few counts of this clonotype. This may arise from a read error, as a much more abundant clone is one base away. The V call is TRBV6-5, the J call TRBJ2-2; D is possibly TRBD2 (6 bases). This CDR3 is 13 amino acids long. Per germline, CDR1 MNHEY and CDR2 SVGAGI. CDR3 sequence reads: CASSYGEGGELCF. The DNA of the CDR3 is TGTGCCAGCAGTTATGGTGAGGGCGGGGAGCTGTGTTTT.

This clonotype was observed at least ten times. This rearrangement joins TRBV12-3 or TRBV12-4 to TRBJ2-5, with TRBD2 matching 7 bases. The CDR3 extends over 16 amino acids. V dropped 3 bases and J dropped 5; count of bases not matched to a gene: 12. The DNA of the CDR3 is TGTGCCAGCAGTTTCTTGGGACTACCTGGGGGGGAGACCCAGTACTTC. Protein product: CASSFLGLPGGETQYF.

This clonotype was seen at least ten times. This chain joins TRBV30 and TRBJ2-7; TRBD1 matches at 7 bases. V trimming: 5 bases; J trimming: 11 bases; junction bases outside the gene matches: 9. The CDR3 spans 11 residues. Germline values: CDR1 GTSNPN, CDR2 SVGIG (reference sequence). In nucleotides, the CDR3 is TGTGCCTGGGGGCTCAGGGGACAGAAGTACTTC. This encodes CAWGLRGQKYF.

In its sample, this clonotype was seen many times. The rearrangement links TRBV25-1 to TRBJ2-5; D ambiguous. The CDR3 is made up of 11 amino acids. V gave up 4 bases and J gave up 3 bases, with 3 bases separating them. Germline lookup yields CDR1 MGHDK and CDR2 SYGVNS. The CDR3 is CASSGKETQYF. The CDR3 region has the DNA TGTGCCAGCAGTGGTAAAGAGACCCAGTACTTC.

In its sample, this clonotype was seen many times. CDR3 sequence (DNA): TGTGCCAGCAGTGAATCCTCAGGGTATACTGAAGCTTTCTTT. This encodes CASSESSGYTEAFF. The chain employs TRBV25-1 and TRBJ1-1, with a possible D match to TRBD1 (5 bases). Germline lookup yields CDR1 MGHDK and CDR2 SYGVNS. The CDR3 runs 14 residues. The V gene lost 1 base and the J gene lost 5 bases, with 11 bases spanning the gap.

This clonotype was counted ten times or more. The chain joins TRBV7-8 to TRBJ1-1; D is undetermined. Trimming took 5 bases from V and 0 from J, leaving 16 bases between them. Germline V gene data show CDR1 as SGHVS and CDR2 as FQNEAQ. CDR3 length: 16 residues. CDR3 DNA sequence: TGTGCCAGCAGCCTTAGGGAAGGGTACTTGAACACTGAAGCTTTCTTT. Translated: CASSLREGYLNTEAFF.

This clonotype was seen repeatedly, ten times or more. The rearrangement joins TRBV30 to TRBJ2-7; 7 bases align to TRBD2. J was trimmed by 3 bases and V by 1 base; bases with no gene match: 3. The CDR3 runs 13 residues. Germline CDR1 GTSNPN, CDR2 SVGIG (reference sequence). DNA of the CDR3: TGTGCCTGGAGTGCGGGAGGAAGCTACGAGCAGTACTTC. Protein sequence: CAWSAGGSYEQYF.

For this clonotype: A much larger clone differs by one base, so this may be a read error. The V and J genes are TRBV19 and TRBJ1-1; no reliable D call. Germline lookup yields CDR1 LNHDA and CDR2 SQIVND (reference sequence). This CDR3 spans 13 amino acids. CDR3 sequence: CASSMEVGTEACF. In DNA form, the CDR3 reads TGTGCCAGTAGTATGGAGGTAGGCACTGAAGCTTGCTTT.

This clonotype was seen ten or more times. The chain has TRBV12-3 or TRBV12-4 and TRBJ2-2; D uncertain. The germline V and J ends were trimmed by 7 bases and 3 bases, with 6 bases remaining between them. The CDR3 length is 12 residues. The CDR3 nucleotides are TGTGCCAGCACCTACTACACCGGGGAGCTGTTTTTT. Translated: CASTYYTGELFF.